This TCR beta chain was identified in a study of tumor-infiltrating lymphocytes in primary liver carcinoma. Co-extracted RNA and DNA came from approximately 20-30 mg of unsorted bulk tissue. No patient had received treatment, and all had chronic HBV infection. For this clonotype: The junction departs from germline at one end; a sequencing error may be responsible.

Researchers generated TCR beta cDNA from approximately 0.55 ug of total RNA, relying on a constant-region primer. Three nested multiplex PCR rounds, a slightly modified ARM-PCR method, built the TCR beta libraries. Use of TRBV1-TRBV30 forward primers with a C-beta reverse primer characterized the first two PCR rounds, which lasted 10 cycles each. TCRdb used MiXCR to reprocess the multiplex PCR reads, holding one entry per CDR3 protein. The repertoire has approximately 190,000 distinct CDR3 sequences, 70% to 90% of them found once; the top ten carry 15% to 20%. This CDR3 has 14 amino acids. The germline V gene encodes CDR1 MNHEY and CDR2 SVGEGT.

The sequencing sample was made of tumor tissue from primary liver carcinoma. The receptor was derived from a man aged 35 to 55 with primary liver carcinoma and hepatitis B virus infection. The V call is TRBV6-2 or TRBV6-3, the J call TRBJ1-5; D is undetermined. CDR3 DNA: TGTGCTAGCAGCTCCAGACCGAGCAATCAGTCCCAGCATTTT. It encodes CASSSRPSNQSQHF.